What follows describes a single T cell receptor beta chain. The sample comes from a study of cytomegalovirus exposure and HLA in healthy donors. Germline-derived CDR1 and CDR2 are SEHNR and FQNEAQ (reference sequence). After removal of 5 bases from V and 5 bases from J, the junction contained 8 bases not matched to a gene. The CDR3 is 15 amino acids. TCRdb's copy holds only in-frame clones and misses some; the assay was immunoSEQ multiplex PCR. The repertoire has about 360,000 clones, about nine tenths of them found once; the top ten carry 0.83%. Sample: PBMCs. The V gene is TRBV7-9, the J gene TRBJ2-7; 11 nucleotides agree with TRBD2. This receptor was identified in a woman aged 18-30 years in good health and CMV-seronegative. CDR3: CASSQTTSGSDEQYF. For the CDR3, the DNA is TGTGCCAGCAGCCAAACTACTAGCGGGAGTGACGAGCAGTACTTC.